The 15 T cell receptor beta chains listed next were all sequenced from one sample in a study of cytomegalovirus exposure and HLA in healthy donors. Clones were read by immunoSEQ multiplex PCR, and TCRdb kept only the in-frame ones, dropping some. The sample includes approximately 100,000 clones, almost 90% of them seen just once. The specimen sequenced was PBMCs. The receptor set was obtained from a woman aged 18 to 35 in good health and CMV-seronegative.

The genes are TRBV5-5 and TRBJ2-2, with TRBD2 identical over 13 bases. This CDR3 has 15 amino acids. Germline V gene lookup returns CDR1 SGHKS and CDR2 YYEKEE (reference sequence). V trimming: 4 bases; J trimming: 4 bases; junction bases outside the gene matches: 1. The CDR3 nucleotides are TGTGCCAGCAGCGGGACTAGCGGGGCCACCGGGGAGCTGTTTTTT. It yields the protein CASSGTSGATGELFF.

The chain carries TRBV7-7 and TRBJ2-1; D gene uncertain. In germline, CDR1 is SSHAT, CDR2 FNYEAQ (reference sequence). Trimming left V 0 bases short and J 6 bases short, with 6 bases between. The CDR3 totals 13 residues. The CDR3 region is CASSLATGNEQFF. CDR3 DNA sequence: TGTGCCAGCAGCTTAGCGACTGGCAATGAGCAGTTCTTC.

This rearrangement joins TRBV9 to TRBJ2-3, with D perhaps TRBD1 (6 bases). The CDR3 has 17 residues. The germline V and J ends were trimmed by 4 bases and 7 bases, with 25 bases remaining between them. Germline assignment: CDR1 SGDLS and CDR2 YYNGEE. For the CDR3, the DNA is TGTGCCAGCAGCATACCCGGGACGGGACAAGGAAGAAATACGCAGTATTTT. This gives the protein CASSIPGTGQGRNTQYF.

The chain has TRBV28 and TRBJ1-2; 8 bases fit TRBD1. Germline trimming cut 6 bases from V and 5 bases from J; bases unmatched to any gene: 11. This CDR3 has 15 amino acids. Germline V CDR1 and CDR2: MDHEN, SYDVKM. CDR3 sequence reads: CASRGTGSSMYGYTF. The CDR3 DNA reads as TGTGCCAGCAGGGGGACAGGATCCTCTATGTATGGCTACACCTTC.

J is TRBJ1-3 and V is TRBV20-1; D unclear. Trimming cost V 5 bases and J 3 bases, with 5 bases left between them. The CDR3 runs 11 residues. CDR1 and CDR2 (germline): DFQATT, SNEGSKA (reference sequence). CDR3 DNA sequence: TGCAGTGCTCCCCTTGGAAACACCATATATTTT. This gives the protein CSAPLGNTIYF.

This CDR3 reads CSVAAGAGQPQHF. The CDR3 DNA reads TGCAGCGTTGCTGCGGGGGCCGGTCAGCCCCAGCATTTT. The chain employs TRBV29-1 and TRBJ1-5; tentative D call: TRBD1 (6 bases). V lost 4 bases and J lost 6, with 13 bases in between. Germline V gene lookup returns CDR1 SQVTM and CDR2 ANQGSEA. The CDR3 is made up of 13 amino acids.

This clone has only one observation. The chain joins TRBV18 to TRBJ1-4; 12 nucleotides align to TRBD1. CDR1 is KGHSH, CDR2 LQKENI, per germline. Trimming took 5 bases from V and 8 from J; bases not matched to a gene: 3. The CDR3 contains 14 residues. CDR3 protein: CASSRDRGREKLFF. CDR3 DNA: TGTGCCAGCTCAAGGGACAGGGGGCGCGAAAAACTGTTTTTT.

The J gene is TRBJ2-3, the V gene TRBV6-5; D is undetermined. CDR1 and CDR2 from the germline V gene are MNHEY and SVGAGI. The CDR3 length is 14 residues. Trimming took 6 bases from V and 1 from J, leaving 11 bases between them. CDR3 amino acids: CASRVFSGTDTQYF. CDR3 DNA sequence: TGTGCCAGCAGAGTTTTCAGCGGCACAGATACGCAGTATTTT.

The chain carries TRBV28 and TRBJ2-5; D is unresolved. The V and J ends lost 9 bases and 2 bases respectively, with 13 bases between them. The germline V gene has CDR1 MDHEN and CDR2 SYDVKM. This CDR3 has 13 residues. The CDR3 bases are TGTGCCAGTCGATTTCAGTCTCAAGAGACCCAGTACTTC. The encoded protein is CASRFQSQETQYF.

The V call is TRBV4-1, the J call TRBJ1-2, with a possible D match to TRBD1 (6 bases). The germline V gene encodes CDR1 MGHRA and CDR2 YSYEKL. The CDR3 sequence is 14 residues long. Trimming stripped 3 bases from V and 8 bases from J, with 16 bases between. The CDR3 region is CASSHLGGGSGYTF. Written as DNA, the CDR3 is TGCGCCAGCAGCCATCTAGGGGGGGGTTCCGGCTACACCTTC.

The chain couples TRBV12-5 to TRBJ2-1; 11 bases match TRBD2. There are 20 residues in the CDR3. Per the germline V gene, CDR1 is LGHNT and CDR2 is FRNRAP. V shed 0 bases and J 7 bases; nucleotides not matched to a gene: 17. CDR3 loop: CASGLVAGASGRILPNEQFF. For the CDR3, the DNA is TGTGCTAGTGGTTTGGTAGCAGGGGCTAGCGGGAGGATTCTCCCTAATGAGCAGTTCTTC.

The V call is TRBV7-2, the J call TRBJ2-2; 8 nucleotides match TRBD2. The CDR3 is made up of 18 amino acids. V trimming: 6 bases; J trimming: 5 bases; junction bases outside the gene matches: 17. Germline values: CDR1 SGHTA, CDR2 FQGNSA. The CDR3 region is CASRHSPWTSSGTGELFF. In DNA form, the CDR3 reads TGTGCCAGCAGACATTCCCCTTGGACTAGCAGTGGGACCGGGGAGCTGTTTTTT.

The rearrangement joins TRBV4-1 to TRBJ2-7; TRBD2 aligns across 13 bases. Germline loops: CDR1 MGHRA, CDR2 YSYEKL. With V trimmed by 4 bases and J by 9 bases, 9 bases remained unmatched. CDR3 length equals 15 residues. The CDR3 bases are TGCGCCAGCAGCCTAAGGGGACTAGCGGGAATGAGGCAGTACTTC. Translation: CASSLRGLAGMRQYF.

The rearrangement links TRBV30 to TRBJ2-2; D is ambiguous. Trimming pared 5 bases from V and 5 bases from J, leaving 9 bases between. Germline V gives CDR1 GTSNPN, CDR2 SVGIG (reference sequence). There are 12 residues in the CDR3. The CDR3 DNA is TGTGCCTGGGGAGATTCAACCGGGGAGCTGTTTTTT. It translates to CAWGDSTGELFF.

V usage is TRBV11-2 and J usage is TRBJ2-5; D is undetermined. Germline-derived CDR1 and CDR2 are SGHAT and FQNNGV. The V gene lost 6 bases and the J gene lost 8 bases, with 16 bases spanning the gap. The CDR3 totals 13 residues. This CDR3 reads CASRAERSQTQYF. CDR3 coding DNA: TGTGCCAGCAGGGCCGAAAGATCGCAAACCCAGTACTTC.